Following are 14 T cell receptor beta chains from one sample sequenced in a study of T-cell memory formation after mild COVID-19 (dated by TCRdb to about 2021). Libraries were constructed by 5' RACE. This sample was sequenced with an Illumina NovaSeq 6000. The raw public reads went through TCRdb reprocessing: fastp at Q25, MiXCR clone calling, in-frame beta chains kept. Identical CDR3 protein sequences are pooled into one entry, listed with their most common genes and DNA. This sample lists about 440,000 distinct CDR3 sequences; 20% were detected once. Of the sample, about 8.8% falls within the top ten clones. Sequences were obtained from PBMCs or a T cell subset sorted from them (not recorded which). The receptors originated from an adult woman who had mild COVID-19 (a few samples of this study predate the infection). The sample titles of this study are shuffled in the database, so cell type and time point are left out; the donor was told from shared clones.

The J gene is TRBJ2-1, the V gene TRBV5-1, with 12 bases identical to TRBD2. Germline V gene lookup returns CDR1 SGHRS and CDR2 YFSETQ. CDR3 length: 15 residues. Trimming removed 2 bases from V and 10 bases from J; junction bases left unmatched: 7. The CDR3 DNA sequence: TGCGCCAGCAGCTTCCTAGCGGGGGGGCCAGGGGAGCAGTTCTTC. As protein: CASSFLAGGPGEQFF.

This chain uses TRBV6-5 with TRBJ1-2; TRBD1 might be the D (6 bases). Germline CDR1 MNHEY, CDR2 SVGAGI. The CDR3 spans 15 residues. Trimming left V 4 bases short and J 5 bases short, with 17 bases between. The CDR3 DNA is TGTGCCAGCAGTTCAGGGTTGGGGGGCAGTTATGGCTACACCTTC. Protein product: CASSSGLGGSYGYTF.

The sample holds a few counts of this clonotype. This chain links TRBV24-1 with TRBJ2-1; the D gene is possibly TRBD2 (6 bases). The length of the CDR3 is 16 residues. From germline, CDR1 is KGHDR and CDR2 SFDVKD. V was pared by 4 bases and J by 5 bases, with 17 bases between. CDR3 nucleotides: TGTGCCACCAGTGAGCATACTAGCCGGAAAAACAATGAGCAGTTCTTC. Residues: CATSEHTSRKNNEQFF.

The chain links TRBV7-3 to TRBJ2-3; TRBD1 agrees at 8 bases. The germline gives CDR1 SGHTA, CDR2 FQGTGA. This CDR3 is 15 amino acids long. Losses at the gene ends were 5 bases for V and 5 bases for J; bases not matched to a gene: 9. This chain's CDR3 is CASSPLGTGGDTQYF. As DNA, the CDR3 is TGTGCCAGCAGCCCGCTGGGGACAGGAGGAGATACGCAGTATTTT. Filled out from reference TRBV7-3 and TRBJ2-3, the complete variable domain reads GAGVSQTPSNKVTEKGKYVELRCDPISGHTALYWYRQSLGQGPEFLIYFQGTGAADDSGLPNDRFFAVRPEGSVSTLKIQRTERGDSAVYLCASSPLGTGGDTQYFGPGTRLTVL.

V and J are TRBV5-1 and TRBJ2-1; 11 bases are a match to TRBD2. This CDR3 contains 16 residues. V shed 8 bases, J shed 1 base, and the junction held 8 bases outside the gene matches. Per the germline V gene, CDR1 is SGHRS and CDR2 is YFSETQ. The CDR3 here is CASSLAGGPSYNEQFF. The CDR3 DNA reads TGCGCCAGTTCGTTAGCGGGAGGGCCGTCCTACAATGAGCAGTTCTTC.

In its sample, this clonotype was seen a few times. CDR3 sequence: CASSSQSGVSQFF. CDR3 DNA: TGTGCCAGCAGCTCTCAGTCAGGGGTATCGCAGTTCTTC. The chain carries TRBV7-6 and TRBJ2-1; D might be TRBD1 (6 bases). Germline-derived CDR1 and CDR2 are SGHVS and FNYEAQ. V dropped 4 bases and J dropped 12 bases, with 16 bases sitting between them. CDR3 length equals 13 residues.

The gene calls are TRBV19 and TRBJ1-2; D perhaps matches TRBD1 (6 bases). From germline, CDR1 is LNHDA and CDR2 SQIVND (reference sequence). This CDR3 is built from 17 residues. Trimming stripped 1 base from V and 0 bases from J, with 15 bases between. DNA of the CDR3: TGTGCCAGTAGTATAGCCGGGGGCTTTCGTCCTAACTATGGCTACACCTTC. Residues: CASSIAGGFRPNYGYTF.

This clonotype was seen a few times. The V call is TRBV3-1, the J call TRBJ2-5, with 10 nucleotides matching TRBD1. J lost 5 bases, V lost 1 base, and 7 bases had no gene match. This CDR3 has 16 amino acids. Germline V gene data show CDR1 as LGHDT and CDR2 as YNNKEL (reference sequence). The CDR3 loop is CASSQAPGQGGETQYF. The CDR3 bases are TGTGCCAGCAGCCAAGCCCCAGGACAGGGGGGGGAGACCCAGTACTTC.

The gene calls are TRBV5-1 and TRBJ2-1; 8 positions agree with TRBD1. Germline V CDR1 and CDR2: SGHRS, YFSETQ. Germline trimming cut 3 bases from V and 3 bases from J; bases unmatched to any gene: 11. The CDR3 extends over 17 amino acids. CDR3 bases: TGCGCCAGCAGCTCGGCCGACAGGGGCCCCTACTACAATGAGCAGTTCTTC. Its protein product is CASSSADRGPYYNEQFF.

This clonotype came up many times. The chain recombines TRBV20-1 with TRBJ1-2; D possibly corresponds to TRBD1 (5 bases). Germline CDR1 is DFQATT and CDR2 is SNEGSKA (reference sequence). V gave up 3 bases and J gave up 3 bases, with 11 bases separating them. The CDR3 has 13 amino acids. In DNA form, the CDR3 reads TGCAGTGCTAGCCGCGACAGCTACTATGGCTACACCTTC. The encoded protein is CSASRDSYYGYTF.

This clonotype was counted between two and nine times. The chain joins TRBV24-1 to TRBJ2-1; TRBD1 matches at 8 bases. V was clipped by 1 base and J by 8 bases; unmatched bases: 9. The length of the CDR3 is 16 residues. The V gene's germline CDR1 is KGHDR and CDR2 SFDVKD. The CDR3 DNA sequence: TGTGCCACCAGTGATTTTAACAGGGGGTCAGCGGATGAGCAGTTCTTC. Translation: CATSDFNRGSADEQFF.

The chain recombines TRBV7-2 with TRBJ2-7; D call uncertain. The CDR3 is 13 amino acids. CDR1 and CDR2 (germline): SGHTA, FQGNSA. V gave up 5 bases and J gave up 3 bases, with 11 bases separating them. The CDR3 loop is CASSPDGYYEQYF. For the CDR3, the DNA is TGTGCCAGCAGCCCGGACGGCTACTACGAGCAGTACTTC.

This clonotype has a count of ten or more. The chain employs TRBV12-3 or TRBV12-4 and TRBJ2-4, with 10 bases that match TRBD1. The ends lost 3 bases at V and 1 base at J; junction bases unmatched: 3. The CDR3 extends over 16 amino acids. CDR3 sequence: CASSLTGGNAKNIQYF. The DNA for the CDR3 is TGTGCCAGCAGTTTGACAGGGGGCAACGCCAAAAACATTCAGTACTTC.

This clonotype has ten or more counts. This chain links TRBV5-1 with TRBJ2-5, with 9 nucleotides matching TRBD2. CDR1 and CDR2 (germline): SGHRS, YFSETQ. This CDR3 is 14 amino acids long. Unmatched junction bases numbered 4, after V lost 4 bases and J lost 3 bases. The CDR3 reads CASSLSSGEETQYF. DNA of the CDR3: TGCGCCAGCAGCCTCTCTAGCGGGGAAGAGACCCAGTACTTC.